The entry that follows covers one T cell receptor beta chain sequence. Its antigen is unidentified. V was trimmed by 11 bases and J by 1 base, leaving 8 bases between them. The CDR3 is made up of 12 amino acids. Germline CDR1 is SGHAT and CDR2 is FQNNGV. This specimen belongs to a study of T cells in Graves' hyperthyroidism and ophthalmopathy. Broader study findings: Blood also contained most expanded thyroid clonotypes above 0.001.

It was less than 13 ml of fresh peripheral blood that supplied the PBMCs. Amplified regions were TCR beta CDR3 sequences from RNA transcripts. RT-PCR in the first round (using the HTBI primer set) targeted the TCR CDR3. Using its own MiXCR run on the multiplex PCR reads, TCRdb lists one record per CDR3 protein. This table has some 440,000 distinct CDR3 sequences, approximately 14% appearing once. The chain links TRBV11-2 to TRBJ2-2, with D hard to call. The origin of this receptor is a woman aged 18-29 years with Graves' hyperthyroidism. Sequences were obtained from blood. As DNA, the CDR3 is TGTGCCCTACCAAGGAACACCGGGGAGCTGTTTTTT. Protein: CALPRNTGELFF.